These 30 T cell receptor beta chains came from one sample sequenced in a study of blood T cell repertoires in COVID-19 (dated by TCRdb to 2019 to 2021). Library preparation used the immunoSEQ multiplex PCR assay. The table comes from immuneACCESS by way of TCRdb, which keeps in-frame sequences with V and J called. Part of the clones is missing from these tables; in studies checked, under half for an unresolved V gene and the rest for unknown reasons. Within this sample are 200,000 to 300,000 clones, with 80% to 95% of them counted one time only. In total, the top ten clones hold approximately 2.6% of the sample. The sequencing input was peripheral blood. Every receptor here comes from a person between 18 and 30 years old with COVID-19, enrolled during active disease.

This CDR3 is CASTVPGTGRGEQYF. The CDR3 bases are TGTGCCAGCACAGTCCCCGGGACAGGGAGGGGCGAGCAGTACTTC. V usage is TRBV28 and J usage is TRBJ2-7; TRBD1 matches at 9 bases. V lost 7 bases to trimming and J lost 6 bases; unmatched junction nucleotides: 13. The CDR3 sequence is 15 residues long. Germline V gene lookup returns CDR1 MDHEN and CDR2 SYDVKM.

The gene calls are TRBV7-3 and TRBJ1-1; D is undetermined. Germline V gene data show CDR1 as SGHTA and CDR2 as FQGTGA. The CDR3 contains 14 residues. V shed 2 bases and J shed 3 bases, with 10 bases lying between them. CDR3: CASSLRGFDTEAFF. DNA of the CDR3: TGTGCCAGCAGCTTACGGGGATTCGACACTGAAGCTTTCTTT.

The chain joins TRBV4-1 to TRBJ2-7; TRBD1 aligns across 9 bases. J was trimmed by 5 bases and V by 0 bases; bases with no gene match: 5. CDR1 MGHRA and CDR2 YSYEKL come from the germline V gene. There are 15 residues in the CDR3. The CDR3, as DNA: TGCGCCAGCAGCCAAGACGGACAGGGGTATAACGAGCAGTACTTC. Translation gives CASSQDGQGYNEQYF.

The rearrangement links TRBV6-5 to TRBJ2-7; 7 bases line up with TRBD1. V was clipped by 7 bases and J by 0 bases; unmatched bases: 6. CDR3 length: 14 residues. Germline V gene sequence: CDR1 MNHEY, CDR2 SVGAGI. CDR3: CASKLTGSSYEQYF. The CDR3 nucleotides read TGTGCCAGCAAGCTGACAGGGTCCTCCTACGAGCAGTACTTC.

The chain uses TRBV5-4 and TRBJ1-1; TRBD1 is a possible D gene (6 bases). V was shortened by 4 bases and J by 11 bases, with 18 bases between the two germline ends. Germline CDR1 reads SGHNT; CDR2 reads YYREEE (reference sequence). The CDR3 covers 13 residues. This chain's CDR3 is CASSHSGGGWAFF. The CDR3 nucleotides read TGTGCCAGCAGCCATTCTGGGGGCGGATGGGCTTTCTTT.

V is TRBV12-3 or TRBV12-4 and J is TRBJ2-1; tentative D call: TRBD1 (6 bases). The CDR3 has 12 residues. The germline V and J ends were trimmed by 6 bases and 12 bases, with 15 bases remaining between them. CDR3 region: CASSTTGIRQFF. The CDR3 DNA follows: TGTGCCAGCAGCACAACAGGGATACGGCAGTTCTTC.

The chain carries TRBV5-1 and TRBJ2-5, with 9 bases lining up with TRBD2. The ends lost 0 bases at V and 4 bases at J; junction bases unmatched: 1. The CDR3 covers 14 residues. CDR1 is SGHRS, CDR2 YFSETQ, per germline. The CDR3 loop is CASSLGSGRETQYF. The CDR3 DNA reads TGCGCCAGCAGCTTGGGTAGCGGGAGAGAGACCCAGTACTTC.

This chain connects TRBV20-1 to TRBJ1-3; a possible D gene is TRBD1 (5 bases). Trimming pared 3 bases from V and 6 bases from J, leaving 12 bases between. CDR1 DFQATT and CDR2 SNEGSKA come from the germline V gene (reference sequence). The CDR3 length is 13 residues. As DNA, the CDR3 is TGCAGTGCTAGTACCGGGGGAGAAAACACCATATATTTT. It yields the protein CSASTGGENTIYF.

J is TRBJ1-4 and V is TRBV27, with 8 positions matching TRBD1. CDR1 is MNHEY, CDR2 SMNVEV, per germline (reference sequence). The V gene end was trimmed by 0 bases and the J gene end by 10 bases; junction bases not matched to a gene: 10. The CDR3 length is 16 residues. For the CDR3, the DNA is TGTGCCAGCAGTTTATCTCTGGCGGACAGGGAGGCAAAACTGTTTTTT. Translating gives CASSLSLADREAKLFF.

This clone has just one count. J is TRBJ2-7 and V is TRBV7-6; D ambiguous. This CDR3 region has 16 residues. Looked up from germline, CDR1 is SGHVS and CDR2 is FNYEAQ. The ends were cut back, 2 bases at V and 3 bases at J, with 17 bases in the middle. CDR3 in DNA: TGTGCCAGCAGCTTATCGGAGTCTTACCCTCTCTACGAGCAGTACTTC. Translated: CASSLSESYPLYEQYF.

V gene TRBV28 combines with J gene TRBJ1-2, with 9 nucleotides matching TRBD1. This CDR3 has 16 residues. Germline lookup yields CDR1 MDHEN and CDR2 SYDVKM. V shed 4 bases, J shed 8 bases, and the junction held 14 bases outside the gene matches. CDR3 region: CASSSRGQGLQGGYTF. CDR3 in DNA: TGTGCCAGCAGTTCACGGGGACAGGGCCTCCAGGGCGGCTACACCTTC.

The chain uses TRBV11-2 and TRBJ2-1; D is possibly TRBD2 (5 bases). V dropped 5 bases and J dropped 4 bases, with 21 bases sitting between them. Germline-derived CDR1 and CDR2 are SGHAT and FQNNGV. This CDR3 has 17 residues. The CDR3 reads CASSPISGEHGYNEQFF. The CDR3 region has the DNA TGTGCCAGCAGCCCTATCTCCGGGGAACACGGATACAATGAGCAGTTCTTC.

V gene TRBV15 combines with J gene TRBJ2-7; D is ambiguous. V lost 3 bases, J lost 6 bases, and 12 bases lay in between. The CDR3 runs to 13 residues. Germline V CDR1 and CDR2: LNHNV, YYDKDF (reference sequence). CDR3 sequence (DNA): TGTGCCACCAGCAGTCTCCGGTTCATCGAGCAGTACTTC. Protein sequence: CATSSLRFIEQYF.

The chain links TRBV2 to TRBJ2-2; TRBD2 aligns across 8 bases. There are 18 residues in the CDR3. In germline, CDR1 is SNHLY, CDR2 FYNNEI. Trimming cost V 8 bases and J 4 bases; bases outside gene matches: 18. CDR3 protein: CASQDLPGLGPGTGELFF. The DNA for the CDR3 is TGTGCCAGCCAGGATCTTCCGGGACTAGGTCCCGGCACCGGGGAGCTGTTTTTT.

V is TRBV27 and J is TRBJ2-7; TRBD2 aligns across 7 bases. Per germline, CDR1 MNHEY and CDR2 SMNVEV (reference sequence). The CDR3 is made up of 15 amino acids. After removal of 0 bases from V and 3 bases from J, the junction contained 5 bases not matched to a gene. CDR3 amino acids: CASSLSGRGDYEQYF. DNA of the CDR3: TGTGCCAGCAGTTTATCTGGTCGGGGGGACTACGAGCAGTACTTC.

V gene TRBV7-8 combines with J gene TRBJ2-3, with a possible D match to TRBD1 (5 bases). V lost 2 bases to trimming and J lost 5 bases, with 11 bases between them. CDR3 length: 14 amino acids. Germline CDR1 is SGHVS and CDR2 is FQNEAQ. CDR3 nucleotides: TGTGCCAGCAGCTTAAGTGCCCAGGGAGATACGCAGTATTTT. Encoded protein: CASSLSAQGDTQYF.

CDR3 DNA: TGTGCCAGCAGCTTAGCCGGACAGGGGGCGATTAAAACTAATGAAAAACTGTTTTTT. This translates into CASSLAGQGAIKTNEKLFF. The chain employs TRBV11-3 and TRBJ1-4, with 11 nucleotides matching TRBD1. The CDR3 length is 19 residues. The J segment lost 1 base and the V segment lost 1 base, leaving 8 bases of the junction unmatched. Germline V gene lookup returns CDR1 SGHNT and CDR2 YENEEA. Variable domain in full (rest from reference TRBV11-3 and TRBJ1-4): EAGVVQSPRYKIIEKKQPVAFWCNPISGHNTLYWYLQNLGQGPELLIRYENEEAVDDSQLPKDRFSAERLKGVDSTLKIQPAELGDSAVYLCASSLAGQGAIKTNEKLFFGSGTQLSVL.

V usage is TRBV7-8 and J usage is TRBJ2-4; the D gene is possibly TRBD1 (5 bases). The V gene's germline CDR1 is SGHVS and CDR2 FQNEAQ. The V end lost 5 bases, the J end lost 0 bases, and 20 bases lay between the germline ends. The CDR3 is 18 amino acids. The CDR3 DNA reads TGTGCCAGCAGCCGATTCAGGGAAGGTCAGATAGCCAAAAACATTCAGTACTTC. As protein: CASSRFREGQIAKNIQYF.

J is TRBJ2-3 and V is TRBV7-8; 7 bases are shared with TRBD1. Germline V gene data show CDR1 as SGHVS and CDR2 as FQNEAQ. V trimming: 3 bases; J trimming: 4 bases; junction bases outside the gene matches: 4. The CDR3 spans 14 residues. The CDR3 sequence: CASSFLGQSDTQYF. The CDR3 DNA is TGTGCCAGCAGCTTTTTGGGACAGTCAGATACGCAGTATTTT.

V and J are TRBV6-6 and TRBJ2-7; 11 positions match TRBD2. The length of the CDR3 is 16 residues. Per germline, CDR1 MNHNY and CDR2 SVGAGI (reference sequence). J was trimmed by 1 base and V by 5 bases; bases with no gene match: 7. DNA for the CDR3: TGTGCCAGCAGTGGACCCGGGACTAGCGGTTCCTACGAGCAGTACTTC. Its protein product is CASSGPGTSGSYEQYF.

The gene calls are TRBV29-1 and TRBJ1-5; 7 bases align to TRBD1. The junction had 5 bases not matched to a gene; V was cut back by 7 bases and J by 5 bases. This CDR3 has 12 residues. Germline V CDR1 and CDR2: SQVTM, ANQGSEA. This chain's CDR3 is CSAGQVDQPQHF. The CDR3 nucleotides read TGCAGCGCAGGACAGGTCGATCAGCCCCAGCATTTT.

The chain couples TRBV13 to TRBJ2-3, with D unresolved. This CDR3 spans 12 amino acids. V gave up 0 bases and J gave up 8 bases, with 6 bases separating them. Looked up from germline, CDR1 is PRHDT and CDR2 is FYEKMQ (reference sequence). In nucleotides, the CDR3 is TGTGCCAGCAGCTTAGGCAGAAGTACGCAGTATTTT. Residues: CASSLGRSTQYF.

The rearrangement joins TRBV3-1 (or the pseudogene TRBV3-2) to TRBJ1-1; TRBD1 might be the D (6 bases). The V gene's germline CDR1 is LGHDT and CDR2 YNNKEL (reference sequence). Trimming removed 5 bases at V and 2 bases at J, with 12 bases between. CDR3 length: 14 amino acids. CDR3 region: CASSYGQKNTEAFF. In nucleotides, the CDR3 is TGTGCCAGCAGCTATGGACAGAAAAACACTGAAGCTTTCTTT.

For this clone: The junction and the germline gene differ at one end; a read error may be behind it. Other DNA sequences within the sample encode an identical CDR3. The chain joins TRBV5-1 to TRBJ2-3; 10 bases match TRBD2. There are 15 residues in the CDR3. The V gene's germline CDR1 is SGHRS and CDR2 YFSETQ. The CDR3 DNA reads as TGCGCCAGCAGCTTGGCTAGCGGGAGCACGGATACGCAGTATTTT. Translated, it gives CASSLASGSTDTQYF.

The genes are TRBV6-5 and TRBJ1-5, with D possibly matching TRBD1 (5 bases). Germline CDR1 and CDR2: MNHEY and SVGAGI. The CDR3 has 14 residues. Trimming took off 6 bases at V and 6 bases at J, with 15 bases between the two ends. The CDR3 nucleotides are TGTGCCAGCAGCCTTGGACACGGGTTTCAGCCCCAGCATTTT. Translated, it gives CASSLGHGFQPQHF.

This chain connects TRBV6-5 to TRBJ2-1, with TRBD2 matching 12 bases. The CDR3 is made up of 15 amino acids. Germline values: CDR1 MNHEY, CDR2 SVGAGI. J gave up 14 bases and V 4 bases, and 12 bases lay outside the gene matches. CDR3 DNA: TGTGCCAGCAGTTCACGAAAGACTAGCGGGAGATCCGAGTTCTTC. Encoded protein: CASSSRKTSGRSEFF.

The chain carries TRBV2 and TRBJ2-1; D perhaps matches TRBD2 (7 bases). CDR1 is SNHLY, CDR2 FYNNEI, per germline. V lost 8 bases and J lost 8, with 22 bases in between. The CDR3 is 15 amino acids. The CDR3 region has the DNA TGTGCCAGCTGGGGGGGCGGGGACGAGGAGGATGAGCAGTTCTTC. Protein: CASWGGGDEEDEQFF.

This clone was seen a handful of times. This rearrangement joins TRBV6-5 to TRBJ1-1; tentative D call: TRBD1 (6 bases). This CDR3 is 13 amino acids long. Looked up from germline, CDR1 is MNHEY and CDR2 is SVGAGI. Deletions cut 6 bases from V and 4 bases from J, with 12 bases between. CDR3 DNA sequence: TGTGCCAGCAGCCCCCCAGGGGCCACTGAAGCTTTCTTT. This gives the protein CASSPPGATEAFF.

The J gene is TRBJ2-1, the V gene TRBV24-1; D possibly corresponds to TRBD2 (5 bases). The germline V and J ends were trimmed by 10 bases and 4 bases, with 10 bases remaining between them. The CDR3 consists of 12 residues. Germline CDR1 and CDR2: KGHDR and SFDVKD. The CDR3 coding sequence is TGTGCCACGTCCGAGGGTTACAATGAGCAGTTCTTC. Amino acid sequence: CATSEGYNEQFF.

V gene TRBV19 combines with J gene TRBJ2-5, with D possibly TRBD1 on 8 matching bases. Trimming pared 6 bases from V and 7 bases from J, leaving 15 bases between. The CDR3 is made up of 13 amino acids. Germline-derived CDR1 and CDR2 are LNHDA and SQIVND (reference sequence). The CDR3: CASSGQGGTTQYF. The CDR3 DNA follows: TGTGCCAGTAGCGGACAGGGAGGGACGACCCAGTACTTC.